Each of the 32 T cell receptor beta chains below was sequenced from the same sample in a study of CD8 T cells in ankylosing spondylitis. TCRdb reprocessed the 5' RACE reads via MiXCR and lists one record per CDR3 protein. The table records about 240,000 distinct CDR3 sequences, around 7.8% of them present only once. The sequencing sample was made of blood, either unsorted or a sorted T cell fraction (not recorded which). These receptors were taken from a male donor with ankylosing spondylitis or in good health (not recorded which).

The V gene is TRBV20-1, the J gene TRBJ2-6, with D possibly matching TRBD2 (6 bases). Germline CDR1 is DFQATT and CDR2 is SNEGSKA (reference sequence). Trimming took off 5 bases at V and 2 bases at J, with 19 bases between the two ends. The CDR3 is 17 amino acids. The CDR3 sequence is CSAPPVAESPGANVLTF. The CDR3 DNA is TGCAGTGCTCCCCCGGTAGCGGAGTCGCCTGGGGCCAACGTCCTGACTTTC.

This clonotype was detected many times. V is TRBV20-1 and J is TRBJ1-1; a possible D gene is TRBD1 (5 bases). V was cut by 3 bases and J by 5 bases, with 13 bases left in between. The length of the CDR3 is 13 residues. Germline CDR1 reads DFQATT; CDR2 reads SNEGSKA (reference sequence). CDR3 residues: CSASHGGETEAFF. The CDR3 nucleotides are TGCAGTGCTAGTCATGGGGGGGAGACTGAAGCTTTCTTT.

This clonotype was seen at least ten times. CDR3 loop: CSARGMSGSSYNEQFF. The CDR3 nucleotides read TGCAGTGCTAGAGGGATGAGCGGGAGCTCCTACAATGAGCAGTTCTTC. This chain links TRBV20-1 with TRBJ2-1, with 8 bases identical to TRBD2. Trimming took 1 base from V and 0 from J; bases not matched to a gene: 5. The germline V gene encodes CDR1 DFQATT and CDR2 SNEGSKA (reference sequence). The CDR3 spans 16 residues.

This clonotype was picked up many times. The chain links TRBV19 to TRBJ1-5, with 7 nucleotides matching TRBD1. The V segment lost 0 bases and the J segment 9 bases; nucleotides outside the gene matches: 11. CDR1 LNHDA and CDR2 SQIVND come from the germline V gene (reference sequence). CDR3 length equals 16 residues. CDR3 sequence (DNA): TGTGCCAGTAGTATAGAAGCTGACAGGGTCCTGGGGCCCCAGCATTTT. Its translation: CASSIEADRVLGPQHF.

Many counts were recorded for this clonotype. The J gene is TRBJ2-1, the V gene TRBV29-1, with 9 positions matching TRBD2. The J segment lost 8 bases and the V segment lost 2 bases, leaving 7 bases of the junction unmatched. CDR3 length: 14 amino acids. In germline, CDR1 is SQVTM, CDR2 ANQGSEA. CDR3 sequence (DNA): TGCAGCGTTGAACCGCGGGAGGGCCTGTATGAGCAGTTCTTC. Residues: CSVEPREGLYEQFF.

This clonotype was observed many times. The chain joins TRBV20-1 to TRBJ1-1, with D possibly TRBD1 on 5 matching bases. CDR1 and CDR2 (germline): DFQATT, SNEGSKA (reference sequence). CDR3 size: 13 residues. With 5 bases removed from V and 3 bases from J, the gap between germline ends came to 13 bases. The CDR3 sequence is CSAPGRVDTEAFF. DNA for the CDR3: TGCAGTGCTCCCGGCAGGGTGGACACTGAAGCTTTCTTT.

The V and J genes are TRBV5-6 and TRBJ2-5, with TRBD1 identical over 8 bases. Looked up from germline, CDR1 is SGHDT and CDR2 is YYEEEE. There are 15 residues in the CDR3. V dropped 4 bases and J dropped 4; count of bases not matched to a gene: 9. CDR3 amino acids: CASSLDDRGRETQYF. CDR3 nucleotide sequence: TGTGCCAGCAGCCTTGACGACAGGGGTAGAGAGACCCAGTACTTC. Full variable domain (outside the CDR3, taken from reference TRBV5-6 and TRBJ2-5): DAGVTQSPTHLIKTRGQQVTLRCSPKSGHDTVSWYQQALGQGPQFIFQYYEEEERQRGNFPDRFSGHQFPNYSSELNVNALLLGDSALYLCASSLDDRGRETQYFGPGTRLLVL.

This clonotype was observed at least ten times. This rearrangement joins TRBV7-3 to TRBJ1-2; weak D call: TRBD1 (5 bases). The V and J ends lost 2 bases and 8 bases respectively, with 15 bases between them. The CDR3 is made up of 14 amino acids. In germline, CDR1 is SGHTA, CDR2 FQGTGA. Here the CDR3 DNA reads TGTGCCAGCAGCTTAGACCAATCCGGGGCCGGCTACACCTTC. Protein sequence: CASSLDQSGAGYTF.

There are a few counts of this clonotype. The rearrangement uses TRBV7-2 and TRBJ2-1; tentatively, D is TRBD1 or TRBD2 (5 bases each). Trimming pared 5 bases from V and 6 bases from J, leaving 20 bases between. Per germline, CDR1 SGHTA and CDR2 FQGNSA. The CDR3 has 16 amino acids. The CDR3 DNA reads as TGTGCCAGCAGCCCCATCGGGCCCCCGGGGCTCAATGAGCAGTTCTTC. Translation: CASSPIGPPGLNEQFF. The full variable domain, in which reference TRBV7-2 and TRBJ2-1 provide the parts outside the CDR3, is GAGVSQSPSNKVTEKGKDVELRCDPISGHTALYWYRQSLGQGLEFLIYFQGNSAPDKSGLPSDRFSAERTGGSVSTLTIQRTQQEDSAVYLCASSPIGPPGLNEQFFGPGTRLTVL.

The CDR3 DNA is TGCAGTGCGACTAGCGAGATGACAGATACGCAGTATTTT. Its translation: CSATSEMTDTQYF. This rearrangement joins TRBV20-1 to TRBJ2-3; 8 bases match TRBD2. Trimming at V came to 6 bases and at J to 3 bases, leaving 5 bases not matched to a gene. The CDR3 extends over 13 amino acids. Germline CDR1 is DFQATT and CDR2 is SNEGSKA (reference sequence).

This sequence joins TRBV7-6 and TRBJ2-3; TRBD2 might be the D (6 bases). CDR1 and CDR2 from the germline V gene are SGHVS and FNYEAQ. The CDR3 sequence is 15 residues long. Trimming took off 5 bases at V and 0 bases at J, with 12 bases between the two ends. CDR3 in amino acids: CASSPLATSTDTQYF. The CDR3 DNA reads TGTGCCAGCAGCCCACTAGCTACTAGCACAGATACGCAGTATTTT.

This chain joins TRBV5-1 and TRBJ2-7, with D unresolved. The length of the CDR3 is 14 residues. Germline lookup yields CDR1 SGHRS and CDR2 YFSETQ. Trimming stripped 1 base from V and 3 bases from J, with 11 bases between. CDR3: CASSLSASHYEQYF. The DNA of the CDR3 is TGCGCCAGCAGCTTGTCGGCGTCCCACTACGAGCAGTACTTC.

The gene calls are TRBV27 and TRBJ2-5, with 12 bases matching TRBD1. The CDR3 consists of 18 residues. Trimming removed 5 bases from V and 2 bases from J; junction bases left unmatched: 12. Germline V lookup: CDR1 MNHEY, CDR2 SMNVEV (reference sequence). The CDR3 DNA sequence: TGTGCCAGCAGTACCACCGGGACAGGGGGCCCTCCGCAAGAGACCCAGTACTTC. This gives the protein CASSTTGTGGPPQETQYF.

The CDR3 reads CASTLRGGSTDTQYF. The CDR3 DNA sequence: TGTGCCAGCACTCTGAGGGGGGGGAGCACAGATACGCAGTATTTT. The chain uses TRBV7-9 and TRBJ2-3; D might be TRBD2 (7 bases). Germline CDR1 SEHNR, CDR2 FQNEAQ (reference sequence). CDR3 length equals 15 residues. V was pared by 7 bases and J by 0 bases, with 14 bases between.

This clonotype was found many times. The chain combines TRBV19 with TRBJ2-7; D is unclear. Germline CDR1 is LNHDA and CDR2 is SQIVND (reference sequence). The CDR3 is 14 residues long. Trimming pared 5 bases from V and 1 base from J, leaving 12 bases between. The CDR3, as DNA: TGTGCCAGTAGTCCCACCGGGCGGTCCTACGAGCAGTACTTC. Translation: CASSPTGRSYEQYF.

The chain couples TRBV20-1 to TRBJ2-1; the match to TRBD2 covers 12 bases. This CDR3 contains 15 residues. The germline V gene has CDR1 DFQATT and CDR2 SNEGSKA (reference sequence). Trimming at V came to 3 bases and at J to 7 bases, leaving 7 bases not matched to a gene. The DNA for the CDR3 is TGCAGTGCTAGTGGTCTAGCGGGAGGGTCGAATGAGCAGTTCTTC. Translating gives CSASGLAGGSNEQFF.

This clonotype was counted only a few times. The chain is built from TRBV11-3 and TRBJ2-7; D is uncertain. CDR3 size: 15 residues. Germline loops: CDR1 SGHNT, CDR2 YENEEA. Trimming pared 0 bases from V and 0 bases from J, leaving 9 bases between. CDR3 coding DNA: TGTGCCAGCAGCTTAGAAGGCGGACCCTCCTACGAGCAGTACTTC. Protein product: CASSLEGGPSYEQYF.

This clonotype was detected many times. CDR3 residues: CATSFSGDEQYF. The CDR3 DNA follows: TGTGCCACCAGTTTTTCGGGAGACGAGCAGTACTTC. The V gene is TRBV24-1, the J gene TRBJ2-7; TRBD2 might be the D (6 bases). Germline V gene sequence: CDR1 KGHDR, CDR2 SFDVKD. With 6 bases removed from V and 5 bases from J, the gap between germline ends came to 10 bases. This CDR3 has 12 residues.

This clonotype was found a few times. V usage is TRBV7-9 and J usage is TRBJ2-3, with 7 positions matching TRBD1. The germline V gene encodes CDR1 SEHNR and CDR2 FQNEAQ (reference sequence). The length of the CDR3 is 15 residues. Germline trimming cut 5 bases from V and 2 bases from J; bases unmatched to any gene: 7. The CDR3 DNA reads TGTGCCAGCAGCGACCCGGGACAGACCACAGATACGCAGTATTTT. Protein product: CASSDPGQTTDTQYF.

This clonotype came up many times. The gene calls are TRBV15 and TRBJ2-3, with D possibly being TRBD1 (5 bases). Per the germline V gene, CDR1 is LNHNV and CDR2 is YYDKDF (reference sequence). The V end was cut by 0 bases, the J end by 8 bases, with 6 bases between. The CDR3 has 12 amino acids. The CDR3 here is CATSRDQGTQYF. The CDR3 DNA reads TGTGCCACCAGCAGAGATCAGGGTACGCAGTATTTT.

This clonotype came up many times. V is TRBV27 and J is TRBJ1-2; weak D call: TRBD1 (6 bases). This CDR3 contains 13 residues. Per germline, CDR1 MNHEY and CDR2 SMNVEV (reference sequence). V was shortened by 5 bases and J by 8 bases, with 15 bases between the two germline ends. The CDR3 is CASSLRGVEGYTF. The CDR3 bases are TGTGCCAGCAGTCTCAGGGGAGTGGAGGGCTACACCTTC.

This clonotype was seen many times. The rearrangement joins TRBV7-9 to TRBJ2-6; D might be TRBD1 (6 bases). This CDR3 has 15 residues. Trimming took 4 bases from V and 3 from J, leaving 10 bases between them. Looked up from germline, CDR1 is SEHNR and CDR2 is FQNEAQ (reference sequence). Written as DNA, the CDR3 is TGTGCCAGCAGCTCGACAGGAGGTGGGGCCAACGTCCTGACTTTC. It translates to CASSSTGGGANVLTF.

With regard to this clonotype: A read error may be the cause here, since a much bigger clone is one base away. The chain joins TRBV11-1 to TRBJ2-4, with a weak D call TRBD1 (6 bases). The CDR3 has 18 residues. V lost 1 base and J lost 1, with 17 bases in between. The V gene's germline CDR1 is SGHAT and CDR2 FQDESV (reference sequence). The CDR3 nucleotides read TGTGCCAGCAGCTTAGTAGGGGGAAGGCCCTCGGCCAAAAACATTCAGTACTTC. Encoded protein: CASSLVGGRPSAKNIQYF.

In this sample, this clonotype turned up a few times. The chain couples TRBV5-1 to TRBJ2-5, with TRBD1 matching 12 bases. The CDR3 is made up of 16 amino acids. Germline values: CDR1 SGHRS, CDR2 YFSETQ. V dropped 0 bases and J dropped 4; count of bases not matched to a gene: 4. Written as DNA, the CDR3 is TGCGCCAGCAGCTTGGCGGGACAGGGGGCTGTAGAGACCCAGTACTTC. This gives the protein CASSLAGQGAVETQYF.

Many counts were recorded for this clonotype. The chain combines TRBV12-3 or TRBV12-4 with TRBJ1-5; TRBD1 might be the D (5 bases). Deletions cut 6 bases from V and 5 bases from J, with 11 bases between. This CDR3 spans 13 amino acids. The CDR3 sequence: CASRGGLDQPQHF. The DNA of the CDR3 is TGTGCCAGCAGGGGGGGACTGGATCAGCCCCAGCATTTT.

This clonotype was observed at least ten times. The V call is TRBV20-1, the J call TRBJ1-2; 8 nucleotides match TRBD1. CDR3 length: 15 residues. The J segment lost 3 bases and the V segment lost 1 base, leaving 7 bases of the junction unmatched. Germline V gives CDR1 DFQATT, CDR2 SNEGSKA (reference sequence). CDR3: CSARVVQGAYYGYTF. The CDR3 DNA sequence: TGCAGTGCTAGAGTGGTTCAGGGGGCATACTATGGCTACACCTTC.

This clonotype appeared many times. This chain links TRBV12-3 or TRBV12-4 with TRBJ1-2; the D gene is possibly TRBD1 (6 bases). Trimming pared 8 bases from V and 8 bases from J, leaving 15 bases between. This CDR3 region has 12 residues. CDR3 DNA sequence: TGTGCCAGCGCTAACGGGGGGGGCGGCTACACCTTC. Residues: CASANGGGGYTF.

Here the CDR3 reads CASRDLIGQVYNEQFF. CDR3 DNA: TGCGCCAGCAGGGACTTAATAGGACAGGTCTACAATGAGCAGTTCTTC. The V and J genes are TRBV5-1 and TRBJ2-1; 7 positions match TRBD1. CDR3 length: 16 residues. Germline V gene lookup returns CDR1 SGHRS and CDR2 YFSETQ. V shed 5 bases, J shed 3 bases, and the junction held 11 bases outside the gene matches.

This clonotype was seen a handful of times. The chain uses TRBV5-1 and TRBJ1-1, with D tentatively TRBD1 (6 bases). CDR3 length: 15 amino acids. Trimming removed 0 bases from V and 1 base from J, with 10 bases in between. CDR1 is SGHRS, CDR2 YFSETQ, per germline. Written as DNA, the CDR3 is TGCGCCAGCAGCTTGGGGGGGCTCCGGAACACTGAAGCTTTCTTT. Translating it yields CASSLGGLRNTEAFF.

This clonotype came up a few times. The chain couples TRBV9 to TRBJ2-3; 12 nucleotides agree with TRBD2. The CDR3 consists of 18 residues. Trimming removed 3 bases from V and 1 base from J; junction bases left unmatched: 9. The germline V gene encodes CDR1 SGDLS and CDR2 YYNGEE. The CDR3 loop is CASSAKASGGARTDTQYF. CDR3 DNA sequence: TGTGCCAGCAGCGCCAAGGCTAGCGGGGGGGCGCGCACAGATACGCAGTATTTT.

This clonotype showed up many times. The rearrangement links TRBV12-3 or TRBV12-4 to TRBJ2-3; no clear D gene. Between the trimmed V and J ends, which lost 1 base and 5 bases, there was a span of 4 bases. The CDR3 has 12 amino acids. The CDR3 region is CASSLGKDTQYF. The CDR3 DNA is TGTGCCAGCAGTTTAGGGAAAGATACGCAGTATTTT.

This clonotype was counted many times. The chain uses TRBV20-1 and TRBJ2-3; 9 nucleotides line up with TRBD1. The CDR3 is 15 residues long. Germline V gives CDR1 DFQATT, CDR2 SNEGSKA (reference sequence). V trimming: 6 bases; J trimming: 2 bases; junction bases outside the gene matches: 9. Here the CDR3 reads CSATRDREDTDTQYF. The CDR3 coding sequence is TGCAGTGCCACCCGGGACAGGGAAGACACAGATACGCAGTATTTT.